Given below is one T cell receptor beta chain in context. Random-hexamer reverse transcription was applied to 0.5 to 1 ug RNA. TCRdb passed the immunoSEQ multiplex PCR reads through MiXCR, listing each CDR3 protein once. The sample holds some 110,000 distinct CDR3 sequences, about 93% seen once. The data belong to a study of CD8 T cells in Susac syndrome. The CDR3 loop spans 14 amino acids. Germline V gives CDR1 LGHNT, CDR2 FRNRAP. Trimming removed 1 base at V and 5 bases at J, with 9 bases between. What was sequenced was CD8+ T cells from PBMCs. The chain employs TRBV12-5 and TRBJ2-1; D gene unclear. This receptor was identified in a human donor with Susac syndrome. This CDR3 is CASGLEVVDNEQFF. CDR3 bases: TGTGCTAGTGGTTTGGAGGTTGTCGACAATGAGCAGTTCTTC. The full variable domain, in which reference TRBV12-5 and TRBJ2-1 provide the parts outside the CDR3, is DARVTQTPRHKVTEMGQEVTMRCQPILGHNTVFWYRQTMMQGLELLAYFRNRAPLDDSGMPKDRFSAEMPDATLATLKIQPSEPRDSAVYFCASGLEVVDNEQFFGPGTRLTVL.